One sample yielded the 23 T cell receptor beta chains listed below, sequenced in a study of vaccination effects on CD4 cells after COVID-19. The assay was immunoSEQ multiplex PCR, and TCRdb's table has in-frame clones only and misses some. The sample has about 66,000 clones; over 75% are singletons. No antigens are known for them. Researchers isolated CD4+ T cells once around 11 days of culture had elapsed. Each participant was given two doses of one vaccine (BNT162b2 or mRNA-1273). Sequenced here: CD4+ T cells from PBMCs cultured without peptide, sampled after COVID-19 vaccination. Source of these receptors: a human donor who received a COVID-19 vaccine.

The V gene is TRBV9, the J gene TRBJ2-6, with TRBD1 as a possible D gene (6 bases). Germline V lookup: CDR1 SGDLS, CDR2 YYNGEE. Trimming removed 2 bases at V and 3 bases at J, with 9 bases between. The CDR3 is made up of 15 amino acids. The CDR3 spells CASSVQGRGANVLTF. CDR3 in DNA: TGTGCCAGCAGCGTGCAGGGGCGTGGGGCCAACGTCCTGACTTTC.

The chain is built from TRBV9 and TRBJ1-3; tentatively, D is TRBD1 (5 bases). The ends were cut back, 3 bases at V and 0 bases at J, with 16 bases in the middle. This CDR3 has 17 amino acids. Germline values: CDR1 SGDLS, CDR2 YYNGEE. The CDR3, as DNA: TGTGCCAGCAGCGCAGTCGGAGAGGGGAACTCTGGAAACACCATATATTTT. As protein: CASSAVGEGNSGNTIYF.

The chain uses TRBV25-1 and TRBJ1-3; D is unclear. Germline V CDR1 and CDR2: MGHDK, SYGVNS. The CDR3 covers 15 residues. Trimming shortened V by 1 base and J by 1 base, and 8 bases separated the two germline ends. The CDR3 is CASSEFKISGNTIYF. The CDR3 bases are TGTGCCAGCAGTGAATTTAAGATATCTGGAAACACCATATATTTT.

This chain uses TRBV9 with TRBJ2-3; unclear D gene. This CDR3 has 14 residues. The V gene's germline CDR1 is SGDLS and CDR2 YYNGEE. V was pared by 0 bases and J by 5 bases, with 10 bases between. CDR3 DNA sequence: TGTGCCAGCAGCGTAGGCGCTGGCGTAGATACGCAGTATTTT. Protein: CASSVGAGVDTQYF.

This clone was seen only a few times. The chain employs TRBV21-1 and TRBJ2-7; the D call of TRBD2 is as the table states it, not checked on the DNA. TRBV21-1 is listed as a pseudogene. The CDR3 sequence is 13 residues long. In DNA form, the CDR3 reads TGTGCCAGCAGCAAAGTTCCGGTCGCCGAGCAGTACGTC. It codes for CASSKVPVAEQYV.

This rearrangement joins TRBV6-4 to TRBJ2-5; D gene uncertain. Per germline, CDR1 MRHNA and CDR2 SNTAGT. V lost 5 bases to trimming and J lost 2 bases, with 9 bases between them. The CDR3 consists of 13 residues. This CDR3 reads CASSNNLQETQYF. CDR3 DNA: TGTGCCAGCAGTAACAACTTACAAGAGACCCAGTACTTC.

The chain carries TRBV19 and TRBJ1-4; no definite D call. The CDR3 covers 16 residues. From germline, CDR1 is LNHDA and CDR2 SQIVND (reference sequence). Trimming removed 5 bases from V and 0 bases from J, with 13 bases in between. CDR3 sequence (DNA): TGTGCCAGTAGTCTCCAGCCGGCTGCAACTAATGAAAAACTGTTTTTT. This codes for CASSLQPAATNEKLFF. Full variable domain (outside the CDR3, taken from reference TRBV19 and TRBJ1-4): DGGITQSPKYLFRKEGQNVTLSCEQNLNHDAMYWYRQDPGQGLRLIYYSQIVNDFQKGDIAEGYSVSREKKESFPLTVTSAQKNPTAFYLCASSLQPAATNEKLFFGSGTQLSVL.

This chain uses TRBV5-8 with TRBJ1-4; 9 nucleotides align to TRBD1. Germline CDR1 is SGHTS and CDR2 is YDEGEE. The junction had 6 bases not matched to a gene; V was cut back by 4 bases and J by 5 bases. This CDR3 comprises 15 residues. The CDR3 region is CASSAPGTGNEKLFF. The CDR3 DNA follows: TGTGCCAGCAGCGCACCCGGGACAGGGAATGAAAAACTGTTTTTT.

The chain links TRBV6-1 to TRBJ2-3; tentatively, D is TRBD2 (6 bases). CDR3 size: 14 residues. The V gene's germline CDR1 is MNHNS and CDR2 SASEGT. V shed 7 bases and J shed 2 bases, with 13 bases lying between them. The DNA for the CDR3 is TGTGCCAGCACCCAGGACTACCTCACAGATACGCAGTATTTT. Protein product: CASTQDYLTDTQYF.

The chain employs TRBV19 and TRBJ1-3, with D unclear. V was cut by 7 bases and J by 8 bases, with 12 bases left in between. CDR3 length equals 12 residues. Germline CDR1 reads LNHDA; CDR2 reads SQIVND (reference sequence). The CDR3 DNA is TGTGCCAGTACCACCTTTTGGGACACCATATATTTT. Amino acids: CASTTFWDTIYF.

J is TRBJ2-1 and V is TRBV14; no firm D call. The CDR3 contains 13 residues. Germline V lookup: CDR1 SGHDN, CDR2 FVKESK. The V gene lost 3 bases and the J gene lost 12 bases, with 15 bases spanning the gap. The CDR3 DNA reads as TGTGCCAGCAGCCAGGGAACCCTACAAGGGCAGTTCTTC. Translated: CASSQGTLQGQFF. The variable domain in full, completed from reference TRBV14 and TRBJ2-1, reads EAGVTQFPSHSVIEKGQTVTLRCDPISGHDNLYWYRRVMGKEIKFLLHFVKESKQDESGMPNNRFLAERTGGTYSTLKVQPAELEDSGVYFCASSQGTLQGQFFGPGTRLTVL.

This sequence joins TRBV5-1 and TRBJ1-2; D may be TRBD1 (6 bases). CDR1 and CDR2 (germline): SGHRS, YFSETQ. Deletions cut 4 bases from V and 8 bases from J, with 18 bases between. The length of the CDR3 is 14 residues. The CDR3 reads CASSPEGDRRGYTF. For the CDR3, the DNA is TGCGCCAGCAGCCCCGAGGGGGACCGAAGGGGCTACACCTTC.

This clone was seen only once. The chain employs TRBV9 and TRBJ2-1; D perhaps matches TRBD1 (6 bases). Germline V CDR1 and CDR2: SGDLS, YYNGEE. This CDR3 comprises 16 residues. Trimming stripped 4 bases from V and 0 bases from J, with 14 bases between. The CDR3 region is CASSPRTGNSYNEQFF. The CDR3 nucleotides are TGTGCCAGCAGCCCCCGAACAGGGAACTCCTACAATGAGCAGTTCTTC.

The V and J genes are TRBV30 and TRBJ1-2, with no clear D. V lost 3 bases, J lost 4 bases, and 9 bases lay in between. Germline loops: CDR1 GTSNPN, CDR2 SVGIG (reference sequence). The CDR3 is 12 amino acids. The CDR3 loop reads CAWSVGIYGYTF. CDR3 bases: TGTGCCTGGAGCGTAGGAATCTATGGCTACACCTTC.

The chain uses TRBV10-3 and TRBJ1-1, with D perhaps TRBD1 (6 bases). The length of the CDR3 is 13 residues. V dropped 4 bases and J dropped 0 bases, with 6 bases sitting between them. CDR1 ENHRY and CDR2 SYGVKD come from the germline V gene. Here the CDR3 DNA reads TGTGCCATCAGTGGGACAGTGAACACTGAAGCTTTCTTT. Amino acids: CAISGTVNTEAFF.

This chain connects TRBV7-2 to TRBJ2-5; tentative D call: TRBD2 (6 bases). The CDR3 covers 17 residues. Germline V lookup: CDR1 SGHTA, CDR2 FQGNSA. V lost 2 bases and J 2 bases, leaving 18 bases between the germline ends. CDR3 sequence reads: CASSLLGPQRAQETQYF. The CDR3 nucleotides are TGTGCCAGCAGCTTATTGGGTCCCCAGCGGGCACAAGAGACCCAGTACTTC.

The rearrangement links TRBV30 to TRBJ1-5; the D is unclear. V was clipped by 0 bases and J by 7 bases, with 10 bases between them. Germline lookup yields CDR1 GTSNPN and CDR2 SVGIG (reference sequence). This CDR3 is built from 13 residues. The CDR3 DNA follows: TGTGCCTGGAGTGTACGGGAGGACCAGCCCCAGCATTTT. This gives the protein CAWSVREDQPQHF.

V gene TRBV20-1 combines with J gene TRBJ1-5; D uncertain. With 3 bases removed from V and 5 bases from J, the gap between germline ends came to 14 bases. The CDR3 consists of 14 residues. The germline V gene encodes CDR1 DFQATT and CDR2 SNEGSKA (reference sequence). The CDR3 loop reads CSASRKVVDQPQHF. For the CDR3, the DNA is TGCAGTGCTAGTAGGAAAGTAGTTGATCAGCCCCAGCATTTT.

DNA for the CDR3: TGCGCCAGCAGCCGCATGGGGGCCAAGGGCTATGGCTACACCTTC. This encodes CASSRMGAKGYGYTF. The chain uses TRBV4-1 and TRBJ1-2, with D possibly matching TRBD1 (6 bases). The CDR3 totals 15 residues. Germline assignment: CDR1 MGHRA and CDR2 YSYEKL. Trimming removed 4 bases from V and 4 bases from J, with 16 bases in between.

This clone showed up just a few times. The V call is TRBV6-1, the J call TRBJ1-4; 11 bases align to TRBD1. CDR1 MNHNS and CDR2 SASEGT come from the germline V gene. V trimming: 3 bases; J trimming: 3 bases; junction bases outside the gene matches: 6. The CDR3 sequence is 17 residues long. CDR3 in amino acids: CASSDPGQGDANEKLFF. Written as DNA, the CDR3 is TGTGCCAGCAGTGACCCGGGACAGGGGGATGCTAATGAAAAACTGTTTTTT.

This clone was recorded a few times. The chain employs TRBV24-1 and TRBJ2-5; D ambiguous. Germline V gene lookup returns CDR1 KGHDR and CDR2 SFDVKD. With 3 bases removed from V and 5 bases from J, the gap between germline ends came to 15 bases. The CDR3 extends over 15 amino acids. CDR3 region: CATSDPTVLGETQYF. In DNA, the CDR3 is TGTGCCACCAGTGATCCCACAGTGTTGGGGGAGACCCAGTACTTC.

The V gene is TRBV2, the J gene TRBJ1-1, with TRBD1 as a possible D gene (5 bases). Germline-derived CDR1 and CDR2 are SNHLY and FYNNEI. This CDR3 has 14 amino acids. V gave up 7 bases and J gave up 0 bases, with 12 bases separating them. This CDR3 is CASTWGRMNTEAFF. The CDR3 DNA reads TGTGCCAGCACCTGGGGACGTATGAACACTGAAGCTTTCTTT.

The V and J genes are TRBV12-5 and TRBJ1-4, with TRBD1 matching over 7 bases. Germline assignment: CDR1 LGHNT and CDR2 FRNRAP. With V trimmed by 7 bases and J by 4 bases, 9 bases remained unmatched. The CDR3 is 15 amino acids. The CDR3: CASAPGQLNNEKLFF. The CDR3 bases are TGTGCTAGTGCCCCGGGACAGCTAAATAATGAAAAACTGTTTTTT.